These 9 T cell receptor beta chains share one sample of origin, sequenced in a study of technical replicates of blood from a handful of donors. The data were produced by immunoSEQ multiplex PCR, yet TCRdb's version contains in-frame clones alone and is incomplete. Of 70,000 to 95,000 clones listed, around 94% are singletons. Sequenced sample: T cells isolated from PBMCs. The receptors originated from a human donor in good health.

The chain links TRBV2 to TRBJ2-3, with 11 bases matching TRBD1. CDR1 is SNHLY, CDR2 FYNNEI, per germline. V lost 6 bases to trimming and J lost 3 bases; unmatched junction nucleotides: 5. The CDR3 loop spans 15 amino acids. The CDR3 spells CASRVGQGVTDTQYF. CDR3 DNA sequence: TGTGCCAGCAGGGTGGGACAGGGGGTGACAGATACGCAGTATTTT.

V and J are TRBV5-6 and TRBJ2-7, with 7 bases that match TRBD2. CDR1 and CDR2 (germline): SGHDT, YYEEEE. The CDR3 has 13 residues. After removal of 4 bases from V and 5 bases from J, the junction contained 6 bases not matched to a gene. CDR3 bases: TGTGCCAGCAGCCTCGGGAGGAGCCACGAGCAGTACTTC. Protein: CASSLGRSHEQYF.

The chain joins TRBV30 to TRBJ1-1; 8 bases are a match to TRBD1. Trimming took 4 bases from V and 5 from J; bases not matched to a gene: 6. Germline V gene lookup returns CDR1 GTSNPN and CDR2 SVGIG (reference sequence). The CDR3 runs 13 residues. CDR3 loop: CAWTGRGRTEAFF. The CDR3 nucleotides are TGTGCCTGGACTGGCAGGGGGCGAACTGAAGCTTTCTTT.

This chain links TRBV6-5 with TRBJ1-2; TRBD1 matches 10 bases. The germline V gene encodes CDR1 MNHEY and CDR2 SVGAGI. The CDR3 spans 13 residues. V was pared by 4 bases and J by 7 bases, with 3 bases of the junction left unmatched. The CDR3 DNA follows: TGTGCCAGCAGTTCGGACAGGGGGGCTGGCTACACCTTC. It yields the protein CASSSDRGAGYTF.

This sequence joins TRBV11-3 and TRBJ2-5; TRBD1 matches 9 bases. The V segment lost 4 bases and the J segment 1 base; nucleotides outside the gene matches: 7. The CDR3 extends over 16 amino acids. Per the germline V gene, CDR1 is SGHNT and CDR2 is YENEEA. The CDR3, as DNA: TGTGCCAGCAGCTCCTGGACAGGGGACATCCAAGAGACCCAGTACTTC. Its translation: CASSSWTGDIQETQYF.

The chain has TRBV27 and TRBJ2-1; tentative D call: TRBD2 (6 bases). V lost 5 bases, J lost 6 bases, and 11 bases lay in between. CDR1 and CDR2 (germline): MNHEY, SMNVEV (reference sequence). The CDR3 is 13 residues long. The CDR3 DNA reads TGTGCCAGCAGTCCAGGGAGGCCCAATGAGCAGTTCTTC. Translated, it gives CASSPGRPNEQFF.

V usage is TRBV28 and J usage is TRBJ1-1; 7 positions match TRBD1. This CDR3 comprises 14 residues. Germline V gives CDR1 MDHEN, CDR2 SYDVKM. With 9 bases clipped from V and 1 base from J, the junction kept 8 bases outside the gene matches. In nucleotides, the CDR3 is TGTGCCAGTGTGGCGAGGGGGCAGAACACTGAAGCTTTCTTT. Protein product: CASVARGQNTEAFF.

The J gene is TRBJ2-2, the V gene TRBV5-4; D gene uncertain. This CDR3 region has 12 residues. Deletions cut 2 bases from V and 4 bases from J, with 3 bases between. Germline V gene lookup returns CDR1 SGHNT and CDR2 YYREEE (reference sequence). The CDR3 nucleotides read TGTGCCAGCAGCTTAGCCACCGGGGAGCTGTTTTTT. Its translation is CASSLATGELFF.

This clone was counted a single time. This chain links TRBV28 with TRBJ2-7; the match to TRBD1 covers 8 bases. Germline loops: CDR1 MDHEN, CDR2 SYDVKM. The CDR3 covers 14 residues. V trimming: 5 bases; J trimming: 4 bases; junction bases outside the gene matches: 7. For the CDR3, the DNA is TGTGCCAGCAGTATAACAGGGGGACCTTACGAGCAGTACTTC. This sequence encodes CASSITGGPYEQYF.